This is a list of T cell receptor beta chains from one sample in a study of cytomegalovirus exposure and HLA in healthy donors. Generated by immunoSEQ multiplex PCR, the TCRdb table keeps only in-frame clones and is missing some. The sample shows roughly 180,000 clones, around 75% of them seen only once. The specimen was PBMCs. The origin of the receptors is a female donor in good health and CMV-seronegative. CDR3s include the opening cysteine and the closing phenylalanine or tryptophan. The D gene is left open where the match is weak. Size tells how often a clone was seen (once, few, many) or the class of an expanded clone, and some rows leave it out.

NA	TRBJ2-7	NA	TRBV4-1	TGCGCCAGCAGCCAAGAAACAGCCCCCTCCTACGAGCAGTACTTC	CASSQETAPSYEQYF
TRBD2	TRBJ2-7	NA	TRBV5-1	TGCGCCAGCAGCGTTAGCGGGGGGCCCTCCTACGAGCAGTACTTC	CASSVSGGPSYEQYF
TRBD2	TRBJ2-2	NA	TRBV5-1	TGCGCCAGCAGCGAGGTAGCGGGGGGCGACACCGGGGAGCTGTTTTTT	CASSEVAGGDTGELFF
NA	TRBJ1-4	NA	TRBV27	TGTGCCAGCAGAAAACAGGGAAATAATGAAAAACTGTTTTTT	CASRKQGNNEKLFF
NA	TRBJ2-5	few	TRBV27	TGTGCCAGCAGTTTATACGGTCAAGAGACCCAGTACTTC	CASSLYGQETQYF
NA	TRBJ2-3	few	TRBV7-3	TGTGCCAGCAGCTTAGTCGGGGGGCCCACAGATACGCAGTATTTT	CASSLVGGPTDTQYF
TRBD1	TRBJ1-2	NA	TRBV10-3	TGTGCCATCAGTGACGCACGACAGGGTTGGTATGGCTACACCTTC	CAISDARQGWYGYTF
NA	TRBJ2-5	few	TRBV5-5	TGTGCCAGCAGCTTGGGGGAGGGGGACCAAGAGACCCAGTACTTC	CASSLGEGDQETQYF
TRBD2	TRBJ2-2	NA	TRBV18	TGTGCCAGCTCAATCGTGGGAGGGCCAAACACCGGGGAGCTGTTTTTT	CASSIVGGPNTGELFF
NA	TRBJ2-7	NA	TRBV4-2	TGTGCCAGCAGCCAAGATAGGGCTAGCGCGCTCTACGAGCAGTACTTC	CASSQDRASALYEQYF
TRBD1	TRBJ2-7	few	TRBV7-9	TGTGCCAGCAGCACGTCGACAGGGACCGAGCAGTACTTC	CASSTSTGTEQYF
NA	TRBJ2-1	NA	TRBV11-1	TGTGCCAGCAGCTCTCCCGTATACAATGAGCAGTTCTTC	CASSSPVYNEQFF
NA	TRBJ1-2	NA	TRBV30	TGTGCCTGGAGTGTAGAAGCGAACTATGGCTACACCTTC	CAWSVEANYGYTF
TRBD2	TRBJ2-5	NA	TRBV5-1	TGCGCCAGCAGCCAAGGATTTAGCGGGGGCACTCTCATCAAGACCCAGTACTTC	CASSQGFSGGTLIKTQYF
TRBD2	TRBJ2-1	NA	TRBV4-3	TGCGCCAGCAGCCAAGATCGGGTATTAGCGGGCAATGAGCAGTTCTTC	CASSQDRVLAGNEQFF
NA	TRBJ1-3	NA	TRBV6-1	TGTGCCAGTCTTCAGGGCCGCTCTGGAAACACCATATATTTT	CASLQGRSGNTIYF
NA	TRBJ1-5	NA	TRBV2	TGTGCCAGCAGTTTACAGGGTGGGCAGCCCCAGCATTTT	CASSLQGGQPQHF
TRBD2	TRBJ2-7	few	TRBV11-1	TGTGCCAGCAGCTCTGGACTAGCGGATCTAGTACCCGCCTACGAGCAGTACTTC	CASSSGLADLVPAYEQYF
NA	TRBJ1-5	NA	TRBV7-9	TGTTCCAGCAGCTTAGGGGGGCGTGGGGGCAATCAGCCCCAGCATTTT	CSSSLGGRGGNQPQHF
NA	TRBJ2-5	NA	TRBV7-8	TGTGCCAGCAGCTCACAAGAGACCCAGTACTTC	CASSSQETQYF
NA	TRBJ1-6	once	TRBV14	TGTGCCAGCAGCCAAGACAGGGTGGTTGGTTCACCCCTCCACTTT	CASSQDRVVGSPLHF
NA	TRBJ2-7	NA	TRBV12-5	TGTGCTAGTGGTTTGGGACAGTACGAGCAGTACTTC	CASGLGQYEQYF
TRBD2	TRBJ2-2	NA	TRBV2	TGTGCCAGCGAGCGGGGGGGCCGGTACACCGGGGAGCTGTTTTTT	CASERGGRYTGELFF
NA	TRBJ1-1	NA	TRBV28	TGTGCCAGCAGTTTCGGGGGGCGGTTGATGGCTTTCTTT	CASSFGGRLMAFF
NA	TRBJ2-3	NA	TRBV27	TGTGCCAGCAGTTTCCCACTTGATACGCAGTATTTT	CASSFPLDTQYF
TRBD2	TRBJ2-2	NA	TRBV5-1	TGCGCCAGCAGCTTGGCCGGAGCGGGGGGGCCTCCCGGGGAGCTGTTTTTT	CASSLAGAGGPPGELFF
TRBD2	TRBJ2-7	NA	TRBV6-1	TGTGCCAGCAGGGCCCCCGGGACTACCGAGCAGTACTTC	CASRAPGTTEQYF
NA	TRBJ1-2	NA	TRBV29-1	TGCAGCGTCGGGGGGGTGGATGGCTACACCTTC	CSVGGVDGYTF
NA	TRBJ2-1	NA	TRBV7-9	TGTTCCAGCAGCTTAGTCAGGGGGGATGGAGCCAATGAGCAGTTCTTC	CSSSLVRGDGANEQFF
NA	TRBJ2-5	NA	TRBV5-1	TGCGCCAGCAGCCCCTCCCCCGCGGGGGAGACCCAGTACTTC	CASSPSPAGETQYF
TRBD1	TRBJ1-2	NA	TRBV4-3	TGCGCCAGCAGCCAGGTACAGGGGATTAACTATGGCTACACCTTC	CASSQVQGINYGYTF
TRBD1	TRBJ2-7	NA	TRBV29-1	TGCAGCGTAACCGGGACAGCTGCCTACGAGCAGTACTTC	CSVTGTAAYEQYF
TRBD1	TRBJ2-7	once	TRBV6-5	TGTGCCAGCAGTTCGACAGGGTCCTTTCGCGAGCAGTACTTC	CASSSTGSFREQYF
TRBD1	TRBJ2-5	once	TRBV29-1	TGCAGCGTTGAGGCCCAGGGGGCCCGGGGAGAGCAGTACTTC	CSVEAQGARGEQYF
NA	TRBJ1-2	NA	TRBV6-5	TGTGCCAGCAGTGGGAGGGGCAGATATGGCTACACCTTC	CASSGRGRYGYTF
NA	TRBJ1-1	NA	TRBV2	TGTGCCAGCAGTGAACCGGCGCGGGGAGCTTTCTTT	CASSEPARGAFF
NA	TRBJ1-2	NA	TRBV9	TGTGCCAGCAGCGTAGGTGGACTCATATACACTTTC	CASSVGGLIYTF
TRBD2	TRBJ2-7	NA	TRBV5-1	TGCGCCAGCAGCCCGTCTAGCGGGACGGTCTACGAGCAGTACTTC	CASSPSSGTVYEQYF
TRBD2	TRBJ2-4	once	TRBV27	TGTGCCAGCAGTCTCTTGTCAGCGGGAGATGTCAAAAACATTCAGTACTTC	CASSLLSAGDVKNIQYF
TRBD1	TRBJ2-7	NA	TRBV4-1	TGCGCCAGCAGCCGCCCGGGACAGGGTTTGGACGAGCAGTACTTC	CASSRPGQGLDEQYF
TRBD1	TRBJ2-7	NA	TRBV4-1	TGCGCCAGCAGCCGGGGACAGGGGGCTTACGAGCAGTACTTC	CASSRGQGAYEQYF